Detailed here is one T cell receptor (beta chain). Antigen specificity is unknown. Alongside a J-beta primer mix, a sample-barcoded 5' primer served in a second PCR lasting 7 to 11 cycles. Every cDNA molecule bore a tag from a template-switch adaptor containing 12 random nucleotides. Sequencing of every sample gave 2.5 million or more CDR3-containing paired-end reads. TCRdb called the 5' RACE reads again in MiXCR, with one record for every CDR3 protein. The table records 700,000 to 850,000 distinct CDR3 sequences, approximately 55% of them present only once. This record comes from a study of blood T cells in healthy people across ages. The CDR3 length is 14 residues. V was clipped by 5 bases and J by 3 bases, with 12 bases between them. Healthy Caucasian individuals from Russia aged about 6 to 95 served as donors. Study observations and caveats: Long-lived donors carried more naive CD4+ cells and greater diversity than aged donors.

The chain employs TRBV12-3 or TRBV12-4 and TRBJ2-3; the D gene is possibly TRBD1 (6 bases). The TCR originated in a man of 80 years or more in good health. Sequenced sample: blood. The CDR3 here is CASSVSRGTDTQYF. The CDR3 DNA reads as TGTGCCAGCAGTGTCAGCAGGGGAACAGATACGCAGTATTTT.